Listed below are T cell receptor beta chains from one sample, sequenced in a study of blood T cell repertoires in COVID-19. Profiled with immunoSEQ multiplex PCR; TCRdb holds only in-frame clones, not every one. The sample lists 55,000 to 70,000 clones; over 75% were seen once. The source material was peripheral blood. The receptors shown here come from a woman aged 55-69 years with COVID-19, enrolled during active disease. CDR3s include the opening cysteine and the closing phenylalanine or tryptophan. A D gene is named only where the DNA matches it firmly. The size field is filled for only some rows; it gives once, few, many or a size class.

.	14	TRBJ2-5	TRBV6-2/TRBV6-3	TRBD2	TGTGCCAGCAGCCAACCGGGGGGGCAAGAGACCCAGTACTTC	CASSQPGGQETQYF
.	15	TRBJ1-2	TRBV2	TRBD1	TGTGCCAGCATCTCAAGCCCTGTAGGGGGCAATGGCTACACCTTC	CASISSPVGGNGYTF
.	17	TRBJ1-3	TRBV7-8	TRBD1	TGTGCCAGCAGCTTAAGGGGGACAGGGGCCTCTGGAAACACCATATATTTT	CASSLRGTGASGNTIYF
once	12	TRBJ2-5	TRBV7-9	.	TGTGCCAGCAGCTTACGGGGAGAGACCCAGTACTTC	CASSLRGETQYF
few	16	TRBJ2-5	TRBV7-7	TRBD2	TGTGCCAGCAGCCCTAGGGTTGCGCTAGCGGGAGAGACCCAGTACTTC	CASSPRVALAGETQYF
.	17	TRBJ2-2	TRBV14	TRBD2	TGTGCCAGCAGCCAACTAGGACTAGCGGGAGTCACCGGGGAGCTGTTTTTT	CASSQLGLAGVTGELFF
.	14	TRBJ2-3	TRBV19	.	TGTGCCAGTAGTGGGAGCGGCCCTACAGATACGCAGTATTTT	CASSGSGPTDTQYF
.	14	TRBJ2-7	TRBV27	.	TGTGCCAGCCATAGAGGTAGGGGCTCCTACGAGCAGTACTTC	CASHRGRGSYEQYF
.	11	TRBJ2-3	TRBV19	.	TGTGCCAGTAGTATACAAGATACGCAGTATTTT	CASSIQDTQYF
.	13	TRBJ2-3	TRBV29-1	TRBD2	TGCAGCGTCCTTAGCGGGGGGACAGATACGCAGTATTTT	CSVLSGGTDTQYF
.	15	TRBJ1-2	TRBV4-1	.	TGCGCCAGCAGCCCCCGACAGGATCTGGTCTATGGCTACACCTTC	CASSPRQDLVYGYTF
.	15	TRBJ1-5	TRBV24-1	TRBD1	TGTGCCACCAGTCACAGGGGATATAGCAATCAGCCCCAGCATTTT	CATSHRGYSNQPQHF
once	15	TRBJ1-2	TRBV10-3	TRBD1	TGTGCCATCAGTGAGTCGGACAGGCCCAACTATGGCTACACCTTC	CAISESDRPNYGYTF
.	10	TRBJ1-2	TRBV2	TRBD1	TGTGCTACTGGACAGGATGGCTACACCTTC	CATGQDGYTF
.	15	TRBJ1-4	TRBV9	.	TGTGCCAGCAGCGAATCAGGGCTTGGGCACGAAAAACTGTTTTTT	CASSESGLGHEKLFF
few	15	TRBJ2-1	TRBV27	TRBD2	TGTGCCAGCAGTTCCAAGCGGGACTTTGACAATGAGCAGTTCTTC	CASSSKRDFDNEQFF
.	13	TRBJ2-7	TRBV24-1	TRBD1	TGTGCCACCAGTGAGGGGACAGGTCGCGAGCAGTACTTC	CATSEGTGREQYF
.	13	TRBJ2-1	TRBV19	.	TGTGCCAGTAGTGGACAGGGAGGGGGTGAGCAGTTCTTC	CASSGQGGGEQFF
.	13	TRBJ1-5	TRBV30	.	TGTGCCTGGACTGGGGGCCCTGGGGGGCCCCAGCATTTT	CAWTGGPGGPQHF
.	16	TRBJ2-4	TRBV3-1/TRBV3-2	.	TGTGCCAGCAGCCTCCTGGACAGTCTAGCCAAAAACATTCAGTACTTC	CASSLLDSLAKNIQYF
.	18	TRBJ1-6	TRBV5-1	TRBD1	TGCGCCAGCAGCTTTTTGTCCGGGACAGACTCTTATAATTCACCCCTCCACTTT	CASSFLSGTDSYNSPLHF
.	15	TRBJ2-7	TRBV19	.	TGTGCCAGTTCCTTCCCACCCCCGGGGGCCTACGAGCAGTACTTC	CASSFPPPGAYEQYF
once	14	TRBJ2-2	TRBV4-3	.	TGCGCCAGCAGCCAAGGCCTACGTTTCGGGGAGCTGTTTTTT	CASSQGLRFGELFF
.	15	TRBJ2-1	TRBV2	TRBD2	TGTGCCAGCAGTGTTGGGGCGGGGGGCGGCAATGAGCAGTTCTTC	CASSVGAGGGNEQFF
.	13	TRBJ1-2	TRBV30	TRBD1	TGTGCCTGGAGTAACAGGGGGCCGTATGGCTACACCTTC	CAWSNRGPYGYTF
.	13	TRBJ1-2	TRBV30	.	TGTGCCTGGAGTGTACAGACAGTGGGCGGCTACACCTTC	CAWSVQTVGGYTF
.	18	TRBJ2-2	TRBV27	TRBD2	TGTGCCAGCAGTTTAATAGGGCTAGCGGGAGGGAACACCGGGGAGCTGTTTTTT	CASSLIGLAGGNTGELFF
.	15	TRBJ1-2	TRBV28	.	TGTGCCAGCAGTTGGGGAGTGCCAGAACCCTATGGCTACACCTTC	CASSWGVPEPYGYTF
.	14	TRBJ2-7	TRBV3-1/TRBV3-2	TRBD2	TGTGCCAGCAGCCAAGCCGGGACTACCTACGAGCAGTACTTC	CASSQAGTTYEQYF
once	15	TRBJ1-5	TRBV7-2	.	TGTGCCAGCAGCTTAGGGGCGGCAGGGTATCAGCCCCAGCATTTT	CASSLGAAGYQPQHF
.	13	TRBJ1-5	TRBV29-1	TRBD1	TGCAGCGTTTCGGGACAGGAGAATCAGCCCCAGCATTTT	CSVSGQENQPQHF
.	15	TRBJ1-6	TRBV3-1/TRBV3-2	.	TGTGCCAGCAGCCGGAACAGGGCCAGGAATTCACCCCTCCACTTT	CASSRNRARNSPLHF
.	17	TRBJ2-3	TRBV7-2	TRBD2	TGTGCCAGCAGCTTAGCCCGACTAGCGGGAGTGGGGGATACGCAGTATTTT	CASSLARLAGVGDTQYF
few	13	TRBJ1-1	TRBV6-6	.	TGTGCCAGCGGAGTCCAGGGGAACACTGAAGCTTTCTTT	CASGVQGNTEAFF
.	14	TRBJ2-2	TRBV19	.	TGTGCCAGTAGTATAGCGGGGGACACCGGGGAGCTGTTTTTT	CASSIAGDTGELFF
.	13	TRBJ1-2	TRBV7-9	.	TGTGCCAGCAGCTTAGAACAGAACTATGGCTACACCTTC	CASSLEQNYGYTF
.	16	TRBJ2-1	TRBV9	TRBD2	TGTGCCAGCAGCGTAGGACTAGCGGGAAACTACAATGAGCAGTTCTTC	CASSVGLAGNYNEQFF
.	12	TRBJ1-5	TRBV19	.	TGTGCCAGCAGGGGCGCCGATCAGCCCCAGCATTTT	CASRGADQPQHF
.	12	TRBJ1-1	TRBV4-3	.	TGCGCCAGCAGCCAGGGGGGGGCTGAAGCTTTCTTT	CASSQGGAEAFF
.	15	TRBJ2-2	TRBV10-3	TRBD2	TGTGCCATCAGCGCCGGGACTAGCGGAACCGGGGAGCTGTTTTTT	CAISAGTSGTGELFF
.	14	TRBJ1-3	TRBV7-2	.	TGTGCCAGCAGCTTAGGAGGACTTGAAAACACCATATATTTT	CASSLGGLENTIYF
.	16	TRBJ2-2	TRBV5-5	TRBD1	TGTGCCAGCAGAATTATCTGGGACAGGAACACCGGGGAGCTGTTTTTT	CASRIIWDRNTGELFF
.	14	TRBJ1-1	TRBV30	.	TGTGCCTGGGCGGTTGGGGGGTCGAACACTGAAGCTTTCTTT	CAWAVGGSNTEAFF
.	14	TRBJ1-1	TRBV10-3	TRBD1	TGTGCCATCAGACCGACAGGGGTGAACACTGAAGCTTTCTTT	CAIRPTGVNTEAFF
.	13	TRBJ1-5	TRBV6-5	.	TGTGCCAGCCAAGAGGGGGGCAATCAGCCCCAGCATTTT	CASQEGGNQPQHF
.	17	TRBJ2-1	TRBV11-3	.	TGTGCCAGCAGCTTAGAGGTCCTAGAGCGCCGAAGGAATGAGCAGTTCTTC	CASSLEVLERRRNEQFF